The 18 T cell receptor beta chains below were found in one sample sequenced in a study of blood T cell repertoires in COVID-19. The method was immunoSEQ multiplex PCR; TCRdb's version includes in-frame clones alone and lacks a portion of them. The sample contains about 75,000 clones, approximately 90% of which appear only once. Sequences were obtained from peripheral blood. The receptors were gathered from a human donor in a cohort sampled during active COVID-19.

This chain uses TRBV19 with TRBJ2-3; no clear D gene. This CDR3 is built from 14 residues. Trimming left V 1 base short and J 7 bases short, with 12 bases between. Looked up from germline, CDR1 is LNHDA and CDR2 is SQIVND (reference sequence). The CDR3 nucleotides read TGTGCCAGTAGTATAGGTGGATCCAGGCATACGCAGTATTTT. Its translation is CASSIGGSRHTQYF.

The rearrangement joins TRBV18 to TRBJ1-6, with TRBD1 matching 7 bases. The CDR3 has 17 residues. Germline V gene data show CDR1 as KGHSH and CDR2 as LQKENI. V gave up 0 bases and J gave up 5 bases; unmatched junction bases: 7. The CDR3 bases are TGTGCCAGCTCACCACCGGGGATAGGGGGCAATAATTCACCCCTCCACTTT. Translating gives CASSPPGIGGNNSPLHF. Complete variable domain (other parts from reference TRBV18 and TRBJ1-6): NAGVMQNPRHLVRRRGQEARLRCSPMKGHSHVYWYRQLPEEGLKFMVYLQKENIIDESGMPKERFSAEFPKEGPSILRIQQVVRGDSAAYFCASSPPGIGGNNSPLHFGNGTRLTVT.

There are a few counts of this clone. This chain's CDR3 is CASSIQDRANYGYTF. The CDR3 nucleotides are TGTGCCAGTAGTATCCAGGACAGAGCTAACTATGGCTACACCTTC. V is TRBV19 and J is TRBJ1-2, with a possible D match to TRBD1 (6 bases). Trimming took off 3 bases at V and 0 bases at J, with 11 bases between the two ends. This CDR3 spans 15 amino acids. Germline CDR1 and CDR2: LNHDA and SQIVND (reference sequence). Together with reference TRBV19 and TRBJ1-2, the CDR3 gives the full variable domain: DGGITQSPKYLFRKEGQNVTLSCEQNLNHDAMYWYRQDPGQGLRLIYYSQIVNDFQKGDIAEGYSVSREKKESFPLTVTSAQKNPTAFYLCASSIQDRANYGYTFGSGTRLTVV.

The CDR3 loop reads CASSFAGGGTEAFF. The CDR3 DNA reads TGTGCCAGCAGCTTCGCAGGGGGAGGCACTGAAGCTTTCTTT. V is TRBV27 and J is TRBJ1-1, with 7 positions matching TRBD1. The CDR3 covers 14 residues. After removal of 6 bases from V and 4 bases from J, the junction contained 8 bases not matched to a gene. Germline V gives CDR1 MNHEY, CDR2 SMNVEV (reference sequence).

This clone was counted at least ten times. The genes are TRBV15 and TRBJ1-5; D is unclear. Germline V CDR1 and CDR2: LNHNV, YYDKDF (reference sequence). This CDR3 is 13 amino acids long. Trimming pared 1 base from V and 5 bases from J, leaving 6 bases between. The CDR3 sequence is CATSRGRDQPQHF. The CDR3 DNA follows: TGTGCCACCAGCAGAGGGAGGGATCAGCCCCAGCATTTT.

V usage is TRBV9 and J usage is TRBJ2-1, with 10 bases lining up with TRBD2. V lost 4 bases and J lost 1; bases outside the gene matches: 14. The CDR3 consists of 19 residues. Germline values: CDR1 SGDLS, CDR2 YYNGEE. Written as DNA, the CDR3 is TGTGCCAGCAGCTCCCAGGGATGGGCTAGCGGGAGTTCCTACAATGAGCAGTTCTTC. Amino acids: CASSSQGWASGSSYNEQFF.

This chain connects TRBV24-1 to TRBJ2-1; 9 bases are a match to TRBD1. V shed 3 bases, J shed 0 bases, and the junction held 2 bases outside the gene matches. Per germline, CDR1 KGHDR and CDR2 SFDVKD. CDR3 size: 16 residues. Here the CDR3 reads CATSDPTGGSYNEQFF. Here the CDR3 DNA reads TGTGCCACCAGTGATCCGACAGGGGGCTCCTACAATGAGCAGTTCTTC.

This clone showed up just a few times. The CDR3 DNA follows: TGCGCCAGCATCGACAGGGGATGTCTAATCACCATATATTTT. Amino acid sequence: CASIDRGCLITIYF. The V call is TRBV23-1, the J call TRBJ1-3, with 8 bases matching TRBD1. TRBV23-1 is designated an ORF whose function remains uncertain. The trim removed 7 bases at V and 9 bases at J, leaving 11 bases unmatched. The CDR3 consists of 14 residues.

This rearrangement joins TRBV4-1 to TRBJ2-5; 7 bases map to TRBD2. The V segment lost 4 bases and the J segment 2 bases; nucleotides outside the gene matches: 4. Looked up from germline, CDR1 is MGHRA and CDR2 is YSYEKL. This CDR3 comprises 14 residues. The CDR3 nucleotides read TGCGCCAGCAGCCTCGGACTAGGTCAAGAGACCCAGTACTTC. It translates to CASSLGLGQETQYF.

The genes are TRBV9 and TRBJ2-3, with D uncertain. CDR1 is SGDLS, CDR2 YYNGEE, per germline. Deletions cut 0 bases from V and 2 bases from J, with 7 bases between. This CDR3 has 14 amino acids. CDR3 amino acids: CASSVGLTTDTQYF. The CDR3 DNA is TGTGCCAGCAGCGTAGGACTTACCACAGATACGCAGTATTTT. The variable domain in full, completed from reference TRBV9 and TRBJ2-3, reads DSGVTQTPKHLITATGQRVTLRCSPRSGDLSVYWYQQSLDQGLQFLIQYYNGEERAKGNILERFSAQQFPDLHSELNLSSLELGDSALYFCASSVGLTTDTQYFGPGTRLTVL.

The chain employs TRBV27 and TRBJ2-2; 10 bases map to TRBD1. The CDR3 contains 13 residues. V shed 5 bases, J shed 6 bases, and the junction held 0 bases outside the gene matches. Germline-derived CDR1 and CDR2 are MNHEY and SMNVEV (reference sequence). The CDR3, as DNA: TGTGCCAGCAGTGGACAGGGGGCCGGGGAGCTGTTTTTT. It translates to CASSGQGAGELFF.

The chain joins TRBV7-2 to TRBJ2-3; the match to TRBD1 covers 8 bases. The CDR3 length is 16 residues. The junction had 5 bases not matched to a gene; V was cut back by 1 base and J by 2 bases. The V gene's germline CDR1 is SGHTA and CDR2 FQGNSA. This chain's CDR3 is CASSLVGQGATDTQYF. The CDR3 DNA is TGTGCCAGCAGCTTAGTTGGGCAGGGGGCCACAGATACGCAGTATTTT.

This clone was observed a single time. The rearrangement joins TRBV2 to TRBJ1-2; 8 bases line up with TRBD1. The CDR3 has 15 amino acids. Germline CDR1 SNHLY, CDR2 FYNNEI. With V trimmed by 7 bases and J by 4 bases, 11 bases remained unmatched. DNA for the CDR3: TGTGCCAGCACCTCTTTCAGGACAGGGAGCTATGGCTACACCTTC. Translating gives CASTSFRTGSYGYTF. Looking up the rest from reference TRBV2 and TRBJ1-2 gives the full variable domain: EPEVTQTPSHQVTQMGQEVILRCVPISNHLYFYWYRQILGQKVEFLVSFYNNEISEKSEIFDDQFSVERPDGSNFTLKIRSTKLEDSAMYFCASTSFRTGSYGYTFGSGTRLTVV.

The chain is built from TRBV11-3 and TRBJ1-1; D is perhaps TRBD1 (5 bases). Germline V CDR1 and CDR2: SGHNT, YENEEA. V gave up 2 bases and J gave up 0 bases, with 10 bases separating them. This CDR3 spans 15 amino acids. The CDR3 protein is CASSLSGGLNTEAFF. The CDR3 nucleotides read TGTGCCAGCAGCTTATCGGGGGGACTGAACACTGAAGCTTTCTTT.

In nucleotides, the CDR3 is TGCAGCGTCCCCCAGGGGAGAGGTACCGGGGAGCTGTTTTTT. Its translation is CSVPQGRGTGELFF. The V gene is TRBV29-1, the J gene TRBJ2-2; maybe TRBD1 (6 bases). Between the trimmed V and J ends, which lost 6 bases and 5 bases, there was a span of 16 bases. The germline V gene encodes CDR1 SQVTM and CDR2 ANQGSEA. The CDR3 totals 14 residues.

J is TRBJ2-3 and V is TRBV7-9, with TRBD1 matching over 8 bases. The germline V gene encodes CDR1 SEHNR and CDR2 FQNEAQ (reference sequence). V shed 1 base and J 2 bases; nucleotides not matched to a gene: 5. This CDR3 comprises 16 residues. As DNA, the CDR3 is TGTGCCAGCAGCTTAGGGAGGACAGGGAACACAGATACGCAGTATTTT. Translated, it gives CASSLGRTGNTDTQYF.

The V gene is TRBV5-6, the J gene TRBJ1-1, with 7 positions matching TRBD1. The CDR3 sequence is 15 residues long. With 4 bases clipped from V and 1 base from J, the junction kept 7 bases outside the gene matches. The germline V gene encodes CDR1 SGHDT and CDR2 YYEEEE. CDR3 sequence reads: CASSLLGTENTEAFF. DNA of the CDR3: TGTGCCAGCAGCCTCCTAGGGACAGAGAACACTGAAGCTTTCTTT.

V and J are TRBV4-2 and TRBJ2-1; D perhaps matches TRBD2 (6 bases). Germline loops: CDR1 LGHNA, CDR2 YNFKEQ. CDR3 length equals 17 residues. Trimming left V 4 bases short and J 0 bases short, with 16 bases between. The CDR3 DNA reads TGTGCCAGCAGCCCTCGTTCTGGGGGGAGCTCCTACAATGAGCAGTTCTTC. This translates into CASSPRSGGSSYNEQFF.